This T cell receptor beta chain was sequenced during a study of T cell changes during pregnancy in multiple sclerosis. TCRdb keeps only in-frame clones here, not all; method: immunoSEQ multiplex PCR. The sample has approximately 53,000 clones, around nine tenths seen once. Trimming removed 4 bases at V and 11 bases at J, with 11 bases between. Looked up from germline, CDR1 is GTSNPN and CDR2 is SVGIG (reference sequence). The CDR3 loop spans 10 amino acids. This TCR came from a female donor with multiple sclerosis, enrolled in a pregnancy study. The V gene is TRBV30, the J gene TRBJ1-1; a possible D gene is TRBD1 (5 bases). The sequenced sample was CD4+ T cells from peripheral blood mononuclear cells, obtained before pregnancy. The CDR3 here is CAWIRVNAFF. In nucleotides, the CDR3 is TGTGCCTGGATCAGGGTGAATGCTTTCTTT. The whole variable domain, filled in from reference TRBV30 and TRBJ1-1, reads SQTIHQWPATLVQPVGSPLSLECTVEGTSNPNLYWYRQAAGRGLQLLFYSVGIGQISSEVPQNLSASRPQDRQFILSSKKLLLSDSGFYLCAWIRVNAFFGQGTRLTVV.